This TCR beta chain was documented in a study of beta chain features in type 1 diabetes. Overall study: When patients were set against healthy donors, age, gender and cell yields were similar. Findings of the study overall: Moderately but significantly shorter TCRB CDR3s were found in Type 1 diabetes patients in all four CD4+ subsets.

The sample holds a few counts of this clone. What it recognizes is unknown. Germline V gene sequence: CDR1 SNHLY, CDR2 FYNNEI. The CDR3 contains 15 residues. With 6 bases removed from V and 0 bases from J, the gap between germline ends came to 12 bases. The authors reverse transcribed all of the isolated RNA, so sequencing captured expressed TCRB transcripts. The repertoire was sequenced with immunoSEQ multiplex PCR; TCRdb's copy has only in-frame clones and lacks some. Counted here are under 850,000 clones, 13% occurring once; the ten biggest clones make up approximately 0.021%. Material for sequencing was naive CD4+ T cells from blood. V is TRBV2 and J is TRBJ1-3; tentative D call: TRBD1 (6 bases). The clonotype comes from a man between 18 and 29 years old with type 1 diabetes. CDR3 amino acids: CASSARTDSGNTIYF. The CDR3 coding sequence is TGTGCCAGCAGCGCCAGGACAGACTCTGGAAACACCATATATTTT.